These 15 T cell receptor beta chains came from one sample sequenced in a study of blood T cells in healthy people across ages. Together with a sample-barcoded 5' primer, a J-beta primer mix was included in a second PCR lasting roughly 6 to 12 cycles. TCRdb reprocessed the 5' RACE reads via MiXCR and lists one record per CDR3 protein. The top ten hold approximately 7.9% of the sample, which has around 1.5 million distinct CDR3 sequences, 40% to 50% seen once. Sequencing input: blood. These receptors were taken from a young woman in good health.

The CDR3: CASSPKRLAGDNEQFF. CDR3 sequence (DNA): TGTGCCAGCAGCCCCAAACGGCTAGCGGGAGACAATGAGCAGTTCTTC. V gene TRBV7-9 combines with J gene TRBJ2-1, with 10 bases matching TRBD2. The CDR3 runs 16 residues. V lost 5 bases, J lost 5 bases, and 9 bases stayed unmatched. CDR1 SEHNR and CDR2 FQNEAQ come from the germline V gene (reference sequence).

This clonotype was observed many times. The CDR3 is CASSYIPASSGANVLTF. The CDR3 nucleotides are TGTGCCAGCAGTTATATCCCAGCGAGCTCTGGGGCCAACGTCCTGACTTTC. The chain combines TRBV6-2 or TRBV6-3 with TRBJ2-6, with D unresolved. The CDR3 extends over 17 amino acids. The V end lost 3 bases, the J end lost 0 bases, and 12 bases lay between the germline ends. The germline V gene has CDR1 MNHEY and CDR2 SVGEGT.

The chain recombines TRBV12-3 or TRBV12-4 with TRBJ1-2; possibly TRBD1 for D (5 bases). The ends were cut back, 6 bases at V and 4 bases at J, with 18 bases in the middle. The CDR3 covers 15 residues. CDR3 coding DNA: TGTGCCAGCAGGCTAGATTCCCGGGACTTCTATGGCTACACCTTC. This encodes CASRLDSRDFYGYTF.

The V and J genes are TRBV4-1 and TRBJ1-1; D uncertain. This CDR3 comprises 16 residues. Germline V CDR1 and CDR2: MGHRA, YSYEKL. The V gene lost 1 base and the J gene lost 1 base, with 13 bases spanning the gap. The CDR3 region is CASSQGPLQRNTEAFF. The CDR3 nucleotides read TGCGCCAGCAGCCAAGGGCCCCTCCAGCGGAACACTGAAGCTTTCTTT.

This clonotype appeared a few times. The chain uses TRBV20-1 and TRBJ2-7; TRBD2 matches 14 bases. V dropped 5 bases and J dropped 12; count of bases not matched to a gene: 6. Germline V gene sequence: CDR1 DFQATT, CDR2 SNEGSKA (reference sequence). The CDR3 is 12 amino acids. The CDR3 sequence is CSAGGLAGVRYF. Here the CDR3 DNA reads TGCAGTGCTGGGGGACTAGCGGGGGTTCGGTACTTC.

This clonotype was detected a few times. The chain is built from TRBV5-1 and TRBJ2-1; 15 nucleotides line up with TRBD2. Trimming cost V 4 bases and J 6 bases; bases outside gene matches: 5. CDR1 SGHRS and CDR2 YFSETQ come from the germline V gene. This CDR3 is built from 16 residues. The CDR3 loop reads CASSQGLAGGVNEQFF. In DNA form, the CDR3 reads TGCGCCAGCAGCCAAGGACTAGCGGGAGGGGTCAATGAGCAGTTCTTC.

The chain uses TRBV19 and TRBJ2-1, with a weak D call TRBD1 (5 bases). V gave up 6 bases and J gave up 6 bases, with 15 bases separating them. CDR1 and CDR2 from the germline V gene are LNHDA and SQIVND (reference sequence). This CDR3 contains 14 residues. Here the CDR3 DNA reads TGTGCCAGTAGCATGCAGGGTTCGGGCAATGAGCAGTTCTTC. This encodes CASSMQGSGNEQFF.

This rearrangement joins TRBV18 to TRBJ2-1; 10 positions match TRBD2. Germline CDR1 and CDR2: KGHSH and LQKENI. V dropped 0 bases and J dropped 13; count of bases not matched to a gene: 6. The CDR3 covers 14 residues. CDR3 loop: CASSPPASGSAQFF. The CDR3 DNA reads TGTGCCAGCTCACCACCGGCTAGCGGGAGTGCCCAGTTCTTC.

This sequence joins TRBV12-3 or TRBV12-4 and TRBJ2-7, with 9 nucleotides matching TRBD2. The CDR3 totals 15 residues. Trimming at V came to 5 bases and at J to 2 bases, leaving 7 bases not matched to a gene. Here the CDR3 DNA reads TGTGCCAGCAGTCCCCAGCGGGAGGTCGCCTACGAGCAGTACTTC. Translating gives CASSPQREVAYEQYF.

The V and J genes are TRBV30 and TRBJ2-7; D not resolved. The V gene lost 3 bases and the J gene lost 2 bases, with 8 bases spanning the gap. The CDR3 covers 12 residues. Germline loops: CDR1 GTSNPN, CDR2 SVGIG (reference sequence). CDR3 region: CAWRITAYEQYF. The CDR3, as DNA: TGTGCCTGGAGGATCACCGCCTACGAGCAGTACTTC.

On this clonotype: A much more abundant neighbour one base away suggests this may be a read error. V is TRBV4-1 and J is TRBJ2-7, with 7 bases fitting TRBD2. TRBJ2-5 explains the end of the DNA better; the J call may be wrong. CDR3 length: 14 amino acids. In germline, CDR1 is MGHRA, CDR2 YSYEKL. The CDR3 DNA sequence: TGCGCCATCAGCCTAACGCTGGGGGGGGAGACCCAGTACTTC. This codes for CAISLTLGGETQYF.

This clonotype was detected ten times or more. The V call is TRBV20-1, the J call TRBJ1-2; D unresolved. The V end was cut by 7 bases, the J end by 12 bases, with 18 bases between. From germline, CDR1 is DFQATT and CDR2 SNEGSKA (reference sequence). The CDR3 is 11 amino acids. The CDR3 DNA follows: TGCAGTGGCCAAGATATCCCGGTGGACACCTTC. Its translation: CSGQDIPVDTF.

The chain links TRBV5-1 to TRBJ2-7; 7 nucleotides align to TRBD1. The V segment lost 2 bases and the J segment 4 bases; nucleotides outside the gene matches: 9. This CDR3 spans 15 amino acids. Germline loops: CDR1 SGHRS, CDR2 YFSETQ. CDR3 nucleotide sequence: TGCGCCAGCAGCTTCGAACCGGGACAGATTTACGAGCAGTACTTC. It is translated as CASSFEPGQIYEQYF.

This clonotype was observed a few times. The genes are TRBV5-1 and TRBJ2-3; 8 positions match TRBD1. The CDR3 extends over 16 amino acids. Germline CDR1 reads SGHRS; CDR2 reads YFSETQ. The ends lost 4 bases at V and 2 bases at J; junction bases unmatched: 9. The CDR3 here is CASSPGQGLDTDTQYF. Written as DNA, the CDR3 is TGCGCCAGCAGCCCCGGACAGGGTTTGGACACAGATACGCAGTATTTT.

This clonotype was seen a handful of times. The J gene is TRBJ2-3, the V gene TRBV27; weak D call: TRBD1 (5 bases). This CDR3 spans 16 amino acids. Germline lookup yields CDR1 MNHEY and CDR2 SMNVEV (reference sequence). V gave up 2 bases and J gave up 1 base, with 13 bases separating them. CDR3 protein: CASSLIVGLRTDTQYF. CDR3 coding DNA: TGTGCCAGCAGTTTAATTGTGGGGCTTCGCACAGATACGCAGTATTTT.